Sequencing of this T cell receptor (beta chain) was carried out in a study of post-analysis software for immune sequencing data. Overall study: Disease courses included relapsing-remitting, secondary progressive and progressive-relapsing multiple sclerosis.

Study-level results: Multiple sclerosis patients showed significantly lower normalized Chao1 diversity than controls did. Strong co-clustering by F measure was seen for same-batch samples. Five or six TRBV segments, including TRBV5-6, TRBV5-1 and TRBV20-1, were more frequent in patients than controls.

Worth noting for this clonotype: Its antigen is not identified.

Sequencing libraries made from TCR beta cDNA carried unique molecular identifiers. Using its own MiXCR run on the PCR reads, TCRdb lists one record per CDR3 protein. This sample carries some 890,000 distinct CDR3 sequences, 53% of them seen once, and the ten largest clones take approximately 4.2%. This CDR3 has 13 amino acids. Germline V gene data show CDR1 as SGHRS and CDR2 as YFSETQ. The germline V and J ends were trimmed by 4 bases and 5 bases, with 10 bases remaining between them. This clonotype was obtained from a girl under 18 with multiple sclerosis. The V and J genes are TRBV5-1 and TRBJ2-1, with D possibly TRBD2 on 6 matching bases. Source material: blood. CDR3 amino acids: CASSGTLHNEQFF. The CDR3 coding sequence is TGCGCCAGCAGCGGGACTCTCCACAATGAGCAGTTCTTC.